This is a list of T cell receptor beta chains from one sample in a study of PD-1 blockade in classical Hodgkin lymphoma. Repertoires were generated with immunoSEQ multiplex PCR, while TCRdb's copy carries only in-frame clones and drops some. This sample has 30,000 or so clones; approximately 90% occur once, and the top ten carry approximately 0.49%. The source material was CD4+ T cells from blood, sampled before the fourth cycle of nivolumab. These receptors were collected from a human donor with classical Hodgkin lymphoma. The CDR3 runs from the conserved cysteine through the conserved F or W. The order of the fields is V gene, CDR3 length, J gene, D gene, CDR3 protein. The D gene is left open where the match is weak.

V: TRBV7-9; length: 14; J: TRBJ2-5; D: .; CDR3: CASSPTSKPETQYF
V: TRBV9; length: 15; J: TRBJ1-2; D: .; CDR3: CASSVGSQGHYGYTF
V: TRBV27; length: 16; J: TRBJ2-7; D: TRBD2; CDR3: CASSRGLAGGPGEQYF
V: TRBV18; length: 13; J: TRBJ2-5; D: .; CDR3: CASSPRVGETQYF
V: TRBV5-1; length: 14; J: TRBJ2-2; D: .; CDR3: CASKERSNTGELFF
V: TRBV6-4; length: 13; J: TRBJ2-2; D: TRBD1; CDR3: CASSKQGSGELFF
V: TRBV28; length: 15; J: TRBJ2-6; D: .; CDR3: CASQDSYSGANVLTF
V: TRBV7-6; length: 16; J: TRBJ2-2; D: TRBD2; CDR3: CASRRGGGGNTGELFF
V: TRBV6-1; length: 13; J: TRBJ2-2; D: .; CDR3: CAGFDSNTGELFF
V: TRBV30; length: 13; J: TRBJ2-7; D: .; CDR3: CAWRDRGGNEQYF
V: TRBV2; length: 13; J: TRBJ1-4; D: .; CDR3: CASSEKRREKLFF
V: TRBV10-3; length: 13; J: TRBJ1-1; D: .; CDR3: CAISPQGNTEAFF
V: TRBV5-4; length: 12; J: TRBJ1-6; D: .; CDR3: CASSFALSPLHF
V: TRBV5-1; length: 13; J: TRBJ2-3; D: .; CDR3: CASSLDWGNTQYF
V: TRBV7-2; length: 18; J: TRBJ2-1; D: TRBD2; CDR3: CASSFPAEGLSSYNEQFF
V: TRBV15; length: 17; J: TRBJ2-1; D: TRBD2; CDR3: CATSRDYGVLAGNEQFF
V: TRBV28; length: 16; J: TRBJ2-7; D: TRBD1; CDR3: CASRTPSGTGGVEQYF
V: TRBV28; length: 16; J: TRBJ2-5; D: .; CDR3: CASSFRSAAGGETQYF
V: TRBV9; length: 14; J: TRBJ2-2; D: .; CDR3: CASSVRGATGELFF
V: TRBV28; length: 12; J: TRBJ1-5; D: .; CDR3: CASSLDVQPQHF
V: TRBV5-4; length: 15; J: TRBJ2-1; D: TRBD2; CDR3: CASSSQTSGGYEQFF
V: TRBV2; length: 14; J: TRBJ2-7; D: .; CDR3: CASKLGLGPSEQYF
V: TRBV5-1; length: 14; J: TRBJ2-5; D: TRBD1; CDR3: CASSFLRDRETQYF
V: TRBV28; length: 13; J: TRBJ2-2; D: .; CDR3: CASGHANTGELFF
V: TRBV18; length: 15; J: TRBJ2-7; D: TRBD1; CDR3: CASSLPGQGWYEQYF
V: TRBV5-3; length: 17; J: TRBJ2-3; D: TRBD1; CDR3: CARSPPDRGRPTDTQYF
V: TRBV6-5; length: 14; J: TRBJ2-7; D: .; CDR3: CASSYMSFSYEQYF
V: TRBV11-1; length: 13; J: TRBJ2-1; D: TRBD1; CDR3: CASSGTVYNEQFF
V: TRBV6-1; length: 14; J: TRBJ1-5; D: TRBD1; CDR3: CASRDRGLIQPQHF
V: TRBV27; length: 16; J: TRBJ2-1; D: TRBD2; CDR3: CASSFQLAGAYNEQFF
V: TRBV21-1; length: 15; J: TRBJ2-7; D: .; CDR3: CASSKLLAAPYEQYF
V: TRBV11-2; length: 16; J: TRBJ1-6; D: .; CDR3: CASSQGVGAGFFPLHF
V: TRBV7-9; length: 19; J: TRBJ2-1; D: TRBD2; CDR3: CASSLGLGYGTTGYNEQFF
V: TRBV27; length: 11; J: TRBJ2-3; D: .; CDR3: CASSFPDTQYF
V: TRBV28; length: 15; J: TRBJ1-1; D: .; CDR3: CASSLLSRGDPEAFF
V: TRBV10-3; length: 15; J: TRBJ1-1; D: .; CDR3: CAISGKTGMNTEAFF
V: TRBV28; length: 13; J: TRBJ2-7; D: .; CDR3: CAILRTNGWEQYF
V: TRBV6-5; length: 15; J: TRBJ1-2; D: .; CDR3: CASSSNPGAHYGYTF
V: TRBV4-1; length: 14; J: TRBJ2-4; D: TRBD2; CDR3: CASSLGGVGNIQYF
V: TRBV7-9; length: 13; J: TRBJ2-7; D: .; CDR3: CASTLGGIHEQYF
V: TRBV18; length: 13; J: TRBJ2-7; D: TRBD2; CDR3: CASSPSGSDEQYF
V: TRBV30; length: 14; J: TRBJ2-3; D: .; CDR3: CAWNPRLVTDTQYF
V: TRBV7-2; length: 15; J: TRBJ2-3; D: .; CDR3: CASSLEGASLYTQYF